Listed below are T cell receptor beta chains from one sample, sequenced in a study of cytomegalovirus exposure and HLA in healthy donors. TCRdb's copy holds only in-frame clones and misses some; the assay was immunoSEQ multiplex PCR. The sample records about 160,000 clones, roughly 79% being singletons. Sequencing was performed on PBMCs. The origin of the receptors is a woman in her fifties or sixties in good health and CMV-seronegative. The conserved cysteine and the conserved F or W are not part of the CDR3 here.

v_call | cdr3_aa
TRBV15 | ATSSPGRGNFEQY
TRBV28 | ASYRDYEQY
TRBV9 | ASTQTGEDFYGYT
TRBV5-8 | ASTDTGRTEKLF
TRBV28 | ASTQDRQETQY
TRBV10-1 | ASSDPGTSPDTQY
TRBV7-6 | ASSLAPGHGITEAF
TRBV5-1 | ASSWETGLNTGELF
TRBV7-2 | ASSLRFRGLGDTQY
TRBV19 | ASRRAGAVDEQF
TRBV7-2 | ASIPGTGSYNEQF
TRBV29-1 | SAGTVASRF
TRBV9 | ASSVGSPPDTQY
TRBV5-5 | ASSSGTDSRTDTQY
TRBV4-1 | ASSQDWAIEQF
TRBV2 | ASGSTAYTEAF
TRBV13 | ASNRPGRTDTQY
TRBV27 | ASSWHRADTQY
TRBV27 | ASSFRDFAYEQY
TRBV28 | ASRRTSGGPGY
TRBV5-1 | ASSLEFTGERSFQETQY
TRBV5-4 | ASSLGLEQF